This note documents a single T cell receptor (beta chain) sequence. This entry is derived from a study of blood T cell repertoires in COVID-19. Overall study: Sites in the United States, Italy and Spain provided acute and convalescent COVID-19 samples. The analysed material was cDNA or gDNA that came from T cells, B-cell-depleted T cells, or PBMCs.

Authors' analysis steps: It was from reference gene primer amplification that nucleated cell counts were estimated. Measured with immunoSEQ multiplex PCR; TCRdb has only the in-frame clones, and not every one. The V and J calls and clone size come from that table; D and trimming were worked out from the DNA. The sample yields about 53,000 clones, about 86% seen once. Material: peripheral blood. This TCR derives from a man in his 70s with active COVID-19.

The DNA of the CDR3 is TGTGCCAGCAGCTTAGGGAGCCGAATGAGCTCCTACAATGAGCAGTTCTTC. It yields the protein CASSLGSRMSSYNEQFF. V usage is TRBV7-6 and J usage is TRBJ2-1; D remains unclear. Germline CDR1 reads SGHVS; CDR2 reads FNYEAQ. V lost 1 base to trimming and J lost 0 bases, with 13 bases between them. This CDR3 is built from 17 residues.